The rows below give T cell receptor beta chains drawn from one sample of a study of blood T cells in healthy people across ages. One entry per CDR3 protein results from TCRdb running MiXCR on the 5' RACE reads. The sample lists about 1.4 million distinct CDR3 sequences; around 55% were seen once. The sequencing input was blood. The origin of the receptors is a man aged 18 to 30 in good health. CDR3s include the opening cysteine and the closing phenylalanine or tryptophan. D genes are given only for firm matches. Size is stated for part of the rows, as once, few or many counts, or as a class when the clone is expanded.

>NA|TRBV20-1|TRBJ2-5|NA
TGCAGTGCTAGAGATCGTTTTCAAGAGACCCAGTACTTC
CSARDRFQETQYF
>NA|TRBV7-8|TRBJ2-7|NA
TGTGCCAGCAGCTTTAACGCCGCGTACGAGCAGTACTTC
CASSFNAAYEQYF
>TRBD1|TRBV6-5|TRBJ1-2|NA
TGTGCCAACAGCCCGGACAGGTCGGTGGATGGCTACACCTTC
CANSPDRSVDGYTF
>NA|TRBV4-1|TRBJ2-5|NA
TGCGCCAGCAGCCCTACTTCCCAGTACCAAGAGACCCAGTACTTC
CASSPTSQYQETQYF
>NA|TRBV2|TRBJ1-4|NA
TGTGCCAGCAGTGAGGGACACACTTGGAATGAAAAACTGTTTTTT
CASSEGHTWNEKLFF
>NA|TRBV24-1|TRBJ1-2|NA
TGTGCCACCAGTGCGGAGACAGGCTATGGCTACACCTTC
CATSAETGYGYTF
>TRBD2|TRBV29-1|TRBJ2-1|NA
TGCAGCGTAGAACTAGCGGCCCTGAGCTCCTACAATGAGCAGTTCTTC
CSVELAALSSYNEQFF
>NA|TRBV2|TRBJ2-7|NA
TGTGCCAGCGGACAGCGGACATGGGGCGAGCAGTACTTC
CASGQRTWGEQYF
>NA|TRBV6-2/TRBV6-3|TRBJ1-1|NA
TGTGCCAGCCGGAGGGCAGCTTGGACTGAAGCTTTCTTT
CASRRAAWTEAFF
>TRBD2|TRBV20-1|TRBJ2-7|NA
TGCAGTGCTACGAAGGGACTAGCGGGACACGAGCAGTACTTC
CSATKGLAGHEQYF
>NA|TRBV6-6|TRBJ2-3|NA
TGTGCCAGCGAGGACTTTAACACAGATACGCAGTATTTT
CASEDFNTDTQYF
>TRBD2|TRBV2|TRBJ2-3|NA
TGTGCCAGCAGCAGTAGCGGGGGGGTTCCAGATACGCAGTATTTT
CASSSSGGVPDTQYF
>TRBD2|TRBV20-1|TRBJ2-1|few
TGCAGTGCTAGGGTATCCGCGGGGGGGCCCAGAAATGAGCAGTTCTTC
CSARVSAGGPRNEQFF
>TRBD1|TRBV11-2|TRBJ2-7|NA
TGTGCCAGCACCCCTAGGACAGGGACCACCTACGAGCAGTACTTC
CASTPRTGTTYEQYF
>TRBD1|TRBV4-1|TRBJ2-7|NA
TGCGCCAGCAGCCAAGTTTTTCGCCGGGACAGAAAAGCCTACGAGCAGTACTTC
CASSQVFRRDRKAYEQYF
>NA|TRBV12-3/TRBV12-4|TRBJ2-1|NA
TGTGCCAGCAGTTTCAGGACGCCTCACAATGAGCAGTTCTTC
CASSFRTPHNEQFF
>NA|TRBV4-3|TRBJ2-1|NA
TGCGCCAGCAGCCGGACTAGGGGGACGTACAATGAGCAGTTCTTC
CASSRTRGTYNEQFF
>TRBD1|TRBV12-3/TRBV12-4|TRBJ2-7|few
TGTGCCAATCCACCGGACAGGGGAGAAAACGAGCAGTACTTC
CANPPDRGENEQYF
>TRBD1|TRBV25-1|TRBJ1-2|NA
TGTGCCAGCAGTTCCGGGACAGGGGGTGGCTACACCTTC
CASSSGTGGGYTF
>TRBD2|TRBV7-9|TRBJ2-1|NA
TGTGCCAGCAGGGGGCTAGCGGGAGAACATGAGCAGTTCTTC
CASRGLAGEHEQFF
>NA|TRBV28|TRBJ1-3|NA
TGTGCCAGCAGGTTCTCAACTGGAAACACCATATATTTT
CASRFSTGNTIYF
>TRBD1|TRBV7-9|TRBJ1-4|NA
TGTGCCAGCAGCCCGAGGGGGACAGCTAATGAAAAACTGTTTTTT
CASSPRGTANEKLFF
>TRBD1|TRBV28|TRBJ1-1|NA
TGTGCCAGCAGTTTGGCCAGGGGGCGAGGGATGAACACTGAAGCTTTCTTT
CASSLARGRGMNTEAFF
>NA|TRBV14|TRBJ2-7|NA
TGTGCCAGCAGCCAAGATGGCAGACCCTACGAGCAGTACTTC
CASSQDGRPYEQYF
>NA|TRBV20-1|TRBJ2-7|NA
TGCAGTGCTTACGACAGTGAGCAGTACTTC
CSAYDSEQYF
>NA|TRBV7-2|TRBJ2-3|few
TGTGCCAGCAGCTTGGACTTCTACACAGATACGCAGTATTTT
CASSLDFYTDTQYF
>TRBD2|TRBV4-3|TRBJ2-7|NA
TGCGCCAGCAGCCAAGACGGTAGCAGCGGGGGCCGCTACGAGCAGTACTTC
CASSQDGSSGGRYEQYF
>NA|TRBV18|TRBJ2-1|NA
TGTGCCAGCTCACCGTCTACGGGCAATGAGCAGTTCTTC
CASSPSTGNEQFF
>NA|TRBV5-1|TRBJ2-1|NA
TGCGCCAGCAGCGGAGGCATGAGCTCCTACAATGAGCAGTTCTTC
CASSGGMSSYNEQFF
>NA|TRBV25-1|TRBJ1-4|NA
TGTGCCAGCGGTCGGCACAACAATGAAAAACTGTTTTTT
CASGRHNNEKLFF
>NA|TRBV20-1|TRBJ1-2|NA
TGCAGTGCTCCAGACGGCAGCAAATTAGGATTTTATGGCTACACCTTC
CSAPDGSKLGFYGYTF
>NA|TRBV20-1|TRBJ2-7|few
TGCAGTGCATTCGAGGCACCTGACTACGAGCAGTACTTC
CSAFEAPDYEQYF
>TRBD1|TRBV10-3|TRBJ2-3|NA
TGTGCCATCAGTGGACGAGACAGGGTTTCTACAGATACGCAGTATTTT
CAISGRDRVSTDTQYF
>NA|TRBV28|TRBJ2-3|NA
TGTGCGACGGTGGAAGATACGCAGTATTTT
CATVEDTQYF
>NA|TRBV7-2|TRBJ1-2|NA
TGTGCCAGCAGCTTAAGACAGGTCTATGGCTACACCTTC
CASSLRQVYGYTF
>NA|TRBV12-3/TRBV12-4|TRBJ1-1|NA
TGTGCCAGCAGTCCCCGCAGGGGACCTTCAACTGAAGCTTTCTTT
CASSPRRGPSTEAFF
>TRBD1|TRBV6-5|TRBJ2-1|NA
TGTGCCAGCAGTTACTCGACCCGGACAGGGAAAAATGAGCAGTTCTTC
CASSYSTRTGKNEQFF
>NA|TRBV12-3/TRBV12-4|TRBJ1-2|NA
TGTGCCAGCAGTTTCGTACGGCTCTATGGCTACACCTTC
CASSFVRLYGYTF
>NA|TRBV3-1|TRBJ2-5|NA
TGTGCCAGCAGGGACTTAGACAATGAGCAGTACTTC
CASRDLDNEQYF
>TRBD1|TRBV20-1|TRBJ2-7|few
TGCAGTGCCCCCAGACAGGGCCCGGGTCGGTCCTACGAGCAGTACTTC
CSAPRQGPGRSYEQYF
>TRBD2|TRBV4-3|TRBJ2-1|few
TGCGCCAGCAGCCAAGGGCTTGGACTAGCGGGACGGCGAGGTGAGCAGTTCTTC
CASSQGLGLAGRRGEQFF
>NA|TRBV4-2|TRBJ2-1|NA
TGTGCCAGCAGCCAAGTTACTACTGGGGAGCAGTTCTTC
CASSQVTTGEQFF
>TRBD2|TRBV6-6|TRBJ2-5|many
TGTGCCAGCAGGGGGGGGGAGACCCAGTACTTC
CASRGGETQYF
>NA|TRBV4-2|TRBJ2-3|NA
TGTGCCAGCAGCCCTCGGACCCGTGTAGATACGCAGTATTTT
CASSPRTRVDTQYF
>TRBD2|TRBV4-1|TRBJ2-3|NA
TGCGCCAGCAGCCCGGGACTAGCGTCGAGTACAGATACGCAGTATTTT
CASSPGLASSTDTQYF
>TRBD1|TRBV27|TRBJ2-1|few
TGTGCCAGCAGATCCGGGACAGGGGCCTACAATGAGCAGTTCTTC
CASRSGTGAYNEQFF
>NA|TRBV29-1|TRBJ2-3|few
TGCTGCACTCTTATTAGCGGAAGCACAGATACGCAGTATTTT
CCTLISGSTDTQYF
>TRBD1|TRBV9|TRBJ1-4|few
TGTGCCAGCAGCGTGACCGGGACAGGGTATGAAAAACTGTTTTTT
CASSVTGTGYEKLFF
>TRBD2|TRBV25-1|TRBJ2-2|NA
TGTGCCAGCAGTGAATTCGCGGGAGGGCCCGGGGAGCTGTTTTTT
CASSEFAGGPGELFF
>TRBD2|TRBV18|TRBJ2-3|NA
TGTGCCAGCTCACCGTCTAGCGGTAGAGATACGCAGTATTTT
CASSPSSGRDTQYF
>NA|TRBV28|TRBJ2-7|NA
TGTGCCAGCAGTTTTGGTGGGAGTCCCTACGAGCAGTACTTC
CASSFGGSPYEQYF
>TRBD1|TRBV6-1|TRBJ2-1|few
TGTGCCAGCAGTGAAGCGGTGGGGGACAGCCTAGGACGGGATGAGCAGTTCTTC
CASSEAVGDSLGRDEQFF
>TRBD1|TRBV12-5|TRBJ2-5|NA
TGTGCTAGTGGTACTGGACAGGTACTTCAAGAGACCCAGTACTTC
CASGTGQVLQETQYF